The next 3 T cell receptor beta chains were all read from a single sample in a study of T cell responses to AZD1222 COVID-19 vaccine. Sequenced by immunoSEQ multiplex PCR; TCRdb stores in-frame clones only, minus some. The repertoire holds 100,000 to 150,000 clones, roughly 88% seen once, with 4% to 5.5% in the top ten. Sequencing used peripheral blood, obtained on day 0 of MenACWY control vaccination. The receptors originated from an adult in good health.

This clone has just one count. This chain's CDR3 is CASSMGGLNTEAFF. Here the CDR3 DNA reads TGTGCCAGTAGTATGGGAGGACTGAACACTGAAGCTTTCTTT. The J gene is TRBJ1-1, the V gene TRBV19, with D unresolved. CDR1 and CDR2 from the germline V gene are LNHDA and SQIVND (reference sequence). This CDR3 has 14 amino acids. The ends were cut back, 3 bases at V and 0 bases at J, with 8 bases in the middle. Based on the CDR3 plus reference TRBV19 and TRBJ1-1, the full variable domain is DGGITQSPKYLFRKEGQNVTLSCEQNLNHDAMYWYRQDPGQGLRLIYYSQIVNDFQKGDIAEGYSVSREKKESFPLTVTSAQKNPTAFYLCASSMGGLNTEAFFGQGTRLTVV.

Here the CDR3 DNA reads TGTGCCAGCAGCCCGGACAGGGCTCGCTCCTACGAGCAGTACTTC. Translation: CASSPDRARSYEQYF. The rearrangement joins TRBV3-1 (or the pseudogene TRBV3-2) to TRBJ2-7; 8 bases agree with TRBD1. The J segment lost 0 bases and the V segment lost 4 bases, leaving 5 bases of the junction unmatched. This CDR3 comprises 15 residues. The germline CDR1 and CDR2 sequences are LGHDT and YNNKEL (reference sequence).

The chain combines TRBV7-9 with TRBJ1-2; D gene uncertain. Trimming took 0 bases from V and 6 from J, leaving 11 bases between them. The germline V gene encodes CDR1 SEHNR and CDR2 FQNEAQ (reference sequence). The CDR3 consists of 14 residues. CDR3 loop: CASSLAPAGNGYTF. CDR3 DNA: TGTGCCAGCAGCTTAGCTCCCGCGGGAAATGGCTACACCTTC.